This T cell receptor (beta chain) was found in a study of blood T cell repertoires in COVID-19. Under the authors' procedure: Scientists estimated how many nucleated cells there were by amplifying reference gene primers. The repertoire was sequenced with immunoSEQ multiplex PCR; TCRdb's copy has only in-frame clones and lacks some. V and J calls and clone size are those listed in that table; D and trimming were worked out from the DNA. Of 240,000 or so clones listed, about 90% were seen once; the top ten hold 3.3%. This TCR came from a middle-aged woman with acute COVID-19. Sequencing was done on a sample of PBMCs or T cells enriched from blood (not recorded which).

The CDR3 spells CACLLAGQTYNEQFF. The CDR3 bases are TGTGCCTGCCTATTAGCGGGACAGACGTACAATGAGCAGTTCTTC. The chain employs TRBV6-6 and TRBJ2-1; D may be TRBD2 (8 bases). This CDR3 spans 15 amino acids. Germline V gene lookup returns CDR1 MNHNY and CDR2 SVGAGI (reference sequence). V was cut by 11 bases and J by 4 bases, with 21 bases left in between.